These 11 T cell receptor beta chains share one sample of origin, sequenced in a study of breast tumors, draining lymph nodes, adjacent tissues. TCRdb analysed the multiplex PCR reads with MiXCR anew, one entry per CDR3 protein. The sample has approximately 89,000 distinct CDR3 sequences; approximately 30% are singletons. Samples came from axillary lymph nodes draining the breast cancer. Material: axillary lymph node tissue. Receptor source: a female donor with breast cancer. Some clones in this sample may be carry-over from other donors' samples.

The chain combines TRBV6-6 with TRBJ2-1; D perhaps matches TRBD2 (5 bases). The CDR3 length is 16 residues. Trimming stripped 7 bases from V and 4 bases from J, with 20 bases between. Per germline, CDR1 MNHNY and CDR2 SVGAGI (reference sequence). The CDR3 coding sequence is TGTGCCAGCAAGGAGTTAGCGACGCGGAATTACAATGAGCAGTTCTTC. As protein: CASKELATRNYNEQFF.

Points on this clonotype: At one end, the junction sequence differs from germline, possibly due to a read error. The chain combines TRBV15 with TRBJ2-7; 10 positions match TRBD2. CDR1 and CDR2 from the germline V gene are LNHNV and YYDKDF (reference sequence). The CDR3 spans 18 residues. The CDR3 protein is CASSFDSGRFQSSYEQYF. DNA for the CDR3: TGTGCCAGCAGCTTCGATAGCGGGAGGTTCCAAAGCTCCTACGAGCAGTACTTC.

With respect to this clonotype: An end of the junction differs from the germline gene, which may be a read error. The gene calls are TRBV27 and TRBJ1-6; D not certain. The CDR3 length is 14 residues. Per germline, CDR1 MNHEY and CDR2 SMNVEV (reference sequence). The CDR3 bases are TGTGCCAGCCTATTAACTGGCAACTCCTACGAGCAGTACTTT. This gives the protein CASLLTGNSYEQYF.

The sample holds many counts of this clonotype. The CDR3 region has the DNA TGCAGTGCTAGAGATACAGGGTGGGCTGGGGCCAACGTCCTGACTTTC. Translation: CSARDTGWAGANVLTF. This chain connects TRBV20-1 to TRBJ2-6, with a tentative D call TRBD1 (6 bases). The CDR3 is 16 residues long. The V gene lost 0 bases and the J gene lost 2 bases, with 11 bases spanning the gap. Germline CDR1 is DFQATT and CDR2 is SNEGSKA (reference sequence).

J is TRBJ2-2 and V is TRBV9; 7 positions agree with TRBD2. CDR3 length: 16 amino acids. From germline, CDR1 is SGDLS and CDR2 YYNGEE. The ends lost 4 bases at V and 2 bases at J; junction bases unmatched: 8. DNA of the CDR3: TGTGCCAGCAGCCATAGGAGCGGGAAAAACACCGGGGAGCTGTTTTTT. The encoded protein is CASSHRSGKNTGELFF.

In this sample, this clonotype turned up many times. The CDR3 DNA is TGCAGCTTTCAGGAAAACACTGAAGCTTTCTTT. Translation: CSFQENTEAFF. The J gene is TRBJ1-1, the V gene TRBV29-1; D is uncertain. The germline gives CDR1 SQVTM, CDR2 ANQGSEA. Trimming stripped 8 bases from V and 2 bases from J, with 9 bases between. The CDR3 sequence is 11 residues long.

Concerning this clonotype: A read error may account for a junction end that differs from germline. The V call is TRBV10-1, the J call TRBJ2-3; 10 bases line up with TRBD2. CDR1 is WNHNN and CDR2 is SYGVQD in the germline V gene (reference sequence). The CDR3 is 17 amino acids. DNA of the CDR3: TGCGCCACCCCGAACAGGACTAGCGGACCTAGCACAGATGCGCAGTATTTT. Translation gives CATPNRTSGPSTDAQYF.

This clonotype was observed at least ten times. This rearrangement joins TRBV7-3 to TRBJ2-3, with a weak D call TRBD1 (6 bases). CDR1 is SGHTA and CDR2 is FQGTGA in the germline V gene. This CDR3 contains 16 residues. The V end lost 5 bases, the J end lost 0 bases, and 15 bases lay between the germline ends. For the CDR3, the DNA is TGTGCCAGCAGCCCTATGGGGGCTGCTAGCACAGATACGCAGTATTTT. Encoded protein: CASSPMGAASTDTQYF. Full variable domain (missing parts from reference TRBV7-3 and TRBJ2-3): GAGVSQTPSNKVTEKGKYVELRCDPISGHTALYWYRQSLGQGPEFLIYFQGTGAADDSGLPNDRFFAVRPEGSVSTLKIQRTERGDSAVYLCASSPMGAASTDTQYFGPGTRLTVL.

This clonotype was recorded many times. The gene calls are TRBV3-1 and TRBJ2-5, with D unresolved. Trimming removed 3 bases at V and 11 bases at J, with 22 bases between. Germline lookup yields CDR1 LGHDT and CDR2 YNNKEL (reference sequence). There are 15 residues in the CDR3. CDR3 loop: CASSHSSLDGYRQYF. As DNA, the CDR3 is TGTGCCAGCAGCCACTCATCACTGGATGGCTATCGTCAGTACTTC.

The V gene is TRBV6-4, the J gene TRBJ2-2, with D possibly being TRBD2 (6 bases). Trimming stripped 5 bases from V and 4 bases from J, with 11 bases between. Looked up from germline, CDR1 is MRHNA and CDR2 is SNTAGT. The CDR3 has 14 residues. CDR3 bases: TGTGCCAGCAGTCGGGAGTACGGCACCGGGGAGCTGTTTTTT. This sequence encodes CASSREYGTGELFF.

This clonotype has more than one count but fewer than ten. A much larger clone differs from this one at a single base, so this may be a read error. The chain couples TRBV6-1 to TRBJ1-4; no reliable D call. Germline CDR1 reads MNHNS; CDR2 reads SASEGT. There are 14 residues in the CDR3. The V and J ends lost 6 bases and 5 bases respectively, with 13 bases between them. CDR3 nucleotide sequence: TGTGCCAGCAGGCCGGCGGGATTCAATGAAAAACTGTTTTTT. Protein product: CASRPAGFNEKLFF.